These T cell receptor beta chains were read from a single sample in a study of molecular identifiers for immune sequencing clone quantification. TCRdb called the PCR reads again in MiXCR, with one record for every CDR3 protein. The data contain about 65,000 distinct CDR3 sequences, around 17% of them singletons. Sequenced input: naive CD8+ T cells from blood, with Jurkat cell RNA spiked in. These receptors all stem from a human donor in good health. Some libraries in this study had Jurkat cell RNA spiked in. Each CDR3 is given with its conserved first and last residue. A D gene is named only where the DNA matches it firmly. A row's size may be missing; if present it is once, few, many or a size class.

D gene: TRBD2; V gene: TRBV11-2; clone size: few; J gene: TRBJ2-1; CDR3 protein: CASSASGSNYNEQFF; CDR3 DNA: TGTGCCAGCAGCGCTAGCGGGAGTAACTACAATGAGCAGTTCTTC
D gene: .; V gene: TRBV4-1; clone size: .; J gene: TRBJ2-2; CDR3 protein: CASSPFDTGELFF; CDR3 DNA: TGCGCCAGCAGCCCCTTTGACACCGGGGAGCTGTTTTTT
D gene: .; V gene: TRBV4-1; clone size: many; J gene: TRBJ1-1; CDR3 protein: CASSQEPSGNTEAFF; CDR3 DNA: TGCGCCAGCAGCCAAGAACCGTCTGGGAACACTGAAGCTTTCTTT
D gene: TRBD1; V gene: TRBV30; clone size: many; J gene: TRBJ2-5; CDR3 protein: CAWNTGTGQETQYF; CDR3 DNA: TGTGCCTGGAATACCGGGACAGGGCAAGAGACCCAGTACTTC
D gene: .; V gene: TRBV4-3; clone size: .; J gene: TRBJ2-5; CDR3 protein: CASSLTVSNPQYF; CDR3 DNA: TGCGCCAGCAGCCTGACGGTCTCTAACCCCCAGTACTTC
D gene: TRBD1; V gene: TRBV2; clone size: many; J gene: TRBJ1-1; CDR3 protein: CASRGQGDTEAFF; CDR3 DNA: TGTGCCAGCCGGGGACAGGGGGACACTGAAGCTTTCTTT
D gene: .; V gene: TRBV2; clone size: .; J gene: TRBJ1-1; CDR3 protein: CATGDTSNTEAFF; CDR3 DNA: TGTGCCACCGGGGACACTTCGAACACTGAAGCTTTCTTT
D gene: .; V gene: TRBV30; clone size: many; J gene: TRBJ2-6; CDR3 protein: CAWSRASGANVLTF; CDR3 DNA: TGTGCCTGGTCGCGGGCGTCTGGGGCCAACGTCCTGACTTTC
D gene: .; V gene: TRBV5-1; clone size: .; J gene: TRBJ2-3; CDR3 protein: CASSQRGGTRTDTQYF; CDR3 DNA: TGCGCCAGCAGCCAACGGGGCGGGACGAGGACAGATACGCAGTATTTT
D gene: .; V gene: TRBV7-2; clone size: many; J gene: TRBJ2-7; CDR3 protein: CASSTGLFYEQYF; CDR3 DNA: TGTGCCAGCAGCACGGGACTTTTCTACGAGCAGTACTTC
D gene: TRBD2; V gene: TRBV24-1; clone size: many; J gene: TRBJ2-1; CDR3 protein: CATSETSGYNEQFF; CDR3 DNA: TGTGCCACCAGTGAAACTAGCGGCTACAATGAGCAGTTCTTC
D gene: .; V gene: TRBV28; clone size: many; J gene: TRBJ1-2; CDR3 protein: CASSSRQVVGGKDYGYTF; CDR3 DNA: TGTGCCAGCAGTAGTCGACAGGTCGTCGGAGGAAAGGACTATGGCTACACCTTC
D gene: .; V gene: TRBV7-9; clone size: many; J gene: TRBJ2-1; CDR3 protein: CASSLVPLEQFF; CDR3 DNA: TGTGCCAGCAGCTTAGTCCCCCTCGAGCAGTTCTTC
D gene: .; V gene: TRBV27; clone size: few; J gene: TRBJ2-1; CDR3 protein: CASSLVGTGDEQFF; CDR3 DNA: TGTGCCAGCAGTCTAGTAGGCACTGGGGATGAGCAGTTCTTC
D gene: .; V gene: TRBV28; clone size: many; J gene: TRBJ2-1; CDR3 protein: CASSSDRYNEQFF; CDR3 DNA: TGTGCCAGCAGCTCCGACAGGTACAATGAGCAGTTCTTC
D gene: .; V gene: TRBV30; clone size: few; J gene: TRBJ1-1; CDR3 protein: CAWSRGHTEAFF; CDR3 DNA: TGTGCCTGGAGCCGGGGTCACACTGAAGCTTTCTTT
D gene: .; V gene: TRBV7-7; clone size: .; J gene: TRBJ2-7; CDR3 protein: CASSSVLGDEQYF; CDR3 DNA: TGTGCCAGCAGCTCGGTTCTGGGCGACGAGCAGTACTTC
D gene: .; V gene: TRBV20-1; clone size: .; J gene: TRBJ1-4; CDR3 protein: CSAGDPNRAQDEKLFF; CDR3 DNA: TGCAGTGCCGGAGATCCCAACAGGGCTCAGGATGAAAAACTGTTTTTT
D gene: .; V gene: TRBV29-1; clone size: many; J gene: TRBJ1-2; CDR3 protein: CSVAGQRDNYGYTF; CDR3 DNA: TGCAGCGTTGCTGGGCAGAGAGATAACTATGGCTACACCTTC
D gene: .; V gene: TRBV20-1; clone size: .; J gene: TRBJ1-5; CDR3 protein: CSATKLAGGHTDTQHF; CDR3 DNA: TGCAGCGCTACCAAACTAGCGGGAGGGCACACAGATACGCAGCATTTT
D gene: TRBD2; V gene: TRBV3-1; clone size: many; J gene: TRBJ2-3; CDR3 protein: CASSFLAGSTDTQYF; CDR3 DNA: TGTGCCAGCAGCTTCTTAGCGGGGAGCACAGATACGCAGTATTTT
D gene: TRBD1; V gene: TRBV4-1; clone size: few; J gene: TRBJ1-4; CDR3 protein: CASSQVTGNEKLFF; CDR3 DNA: TGCGCCAGCAGCCAAGTGACAGGGAATGAAAAACTGTTTTTT
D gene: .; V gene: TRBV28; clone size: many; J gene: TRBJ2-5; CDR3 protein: CASSLWDRQETQYF; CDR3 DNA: TGTGCCAGCAGTTTATGGGACAGACAAGAGACCCAGTACTTC
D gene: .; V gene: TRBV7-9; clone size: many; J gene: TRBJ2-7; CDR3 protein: CASSLATYEQYF; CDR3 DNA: TGTGCCAGCAGCTTAGCTACCTACGAGCAGTACTTC
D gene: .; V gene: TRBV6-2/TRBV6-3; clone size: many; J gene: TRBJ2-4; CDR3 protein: CASSPTAEAKNIQYF; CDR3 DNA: TGTGCCAGCAGTCCAACGGCCGAAGCCAAAAACATTCAGTACTTC
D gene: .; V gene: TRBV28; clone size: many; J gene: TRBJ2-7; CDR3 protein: CASALTVVGYEQYF; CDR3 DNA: TGTGCCAGCGCCCTGACGGTGGTGGGTTACGAGCAGTACTTC
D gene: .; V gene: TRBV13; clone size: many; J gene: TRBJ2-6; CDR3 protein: CASSPGISGANVLTF; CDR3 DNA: TGTGCCAGCAGCCCCGGGATTTCTGGGGCCAACGTCCTGACTTTC
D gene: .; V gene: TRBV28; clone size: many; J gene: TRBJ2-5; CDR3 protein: CASSFRDLRGQETQYF; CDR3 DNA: TGTGCCAGCAGTTTTCGGGACCTCCGGGGCCAAGAGACCCAGTACTTC
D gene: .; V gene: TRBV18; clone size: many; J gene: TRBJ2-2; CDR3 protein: CASSPKNRTRTGELFF; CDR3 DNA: TGTGCCAGCTCACCAAAGAATAGAACTCGCACCGGGGAGCTGTTTTTT
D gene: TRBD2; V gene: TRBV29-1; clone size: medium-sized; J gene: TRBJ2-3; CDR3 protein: CSVEVNIAGGPFLYTDTQYF; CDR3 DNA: TGCAGCGTTGAAGTGAATATAGCGGGAGGGCCGTTTCTGTATACAGATACGCAGTATTTT